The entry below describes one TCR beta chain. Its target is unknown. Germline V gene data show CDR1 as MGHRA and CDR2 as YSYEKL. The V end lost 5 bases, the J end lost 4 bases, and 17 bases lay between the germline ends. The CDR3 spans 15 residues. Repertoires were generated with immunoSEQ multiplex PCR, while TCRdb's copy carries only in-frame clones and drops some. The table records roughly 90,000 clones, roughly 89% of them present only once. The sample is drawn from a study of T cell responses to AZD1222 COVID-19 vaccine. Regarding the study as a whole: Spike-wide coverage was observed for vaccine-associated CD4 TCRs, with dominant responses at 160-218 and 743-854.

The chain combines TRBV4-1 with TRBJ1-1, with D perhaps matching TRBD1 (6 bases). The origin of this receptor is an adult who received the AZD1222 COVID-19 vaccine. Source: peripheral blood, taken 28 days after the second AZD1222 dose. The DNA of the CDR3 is TGCGCCAGCAGCTACAGGGAGGGGATGGGCACTGAAGCTTTCTTT. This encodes CASSYREGMGTEAFF.